A single sample gave rise to the 24 T cell receptor beta chains below, sequenced in a study of T-cell memory formation after mild COVID-19. TCRdb ran MiXCR on the 5' RACE reads and lists one entry per CDR3 protein. The data hold some 100,000 distinct CDR3 sequences, with around 10% observed a single time. The sample was PBMCs or a T cell subset sorted from them (not recorded which). Source of these receptors: a man younger than 35 who had mild COVID-19 (a few samples of this study predate the infection). Cell type and time point are not known.

The table lists this clonotype with a few counts. The chain has TRBV7-8 and TRBJ1-5; D is unclear. V was cut by 1 base and J by 2 bases, with 9 bases left in between. Germline V gene lookup returns CDR1 SGHVS and CDR2 FQNEAQ. This CDR3 contains 15 residues. The CDR3 bases are TGTGCCAGCAGCTTAGGAACTGGCGGCAATCAGCCCCAGCATTTT. Protein: CASSLGTGGNQPQHF.

This clonotype was found many times. The chain joins TRBV7-8 to TRBJ1-6, with a tentative D call TRBD1 (5 bases). In germline, CDR1 is SGHVS, CDR2 FQNEAQ. Trimming removed 8 bases at V and 7 bases at J, with 15 bases between. The CDR3 covers 14 residues. This CDR3 is CASGSGIWNSPLHF. For the CDR3, the DNA is TGTGCCAGCGGGTCAGGGATCTGGAATTCACCCCTCCACTTT.

In its sample, this clonotype was seen many times. The chain is built from TRBV6-6 and TRBJ1-5; TRBD1 aligns across 9 bases. V lost 5 bases to trimming and J lost 6 bases; unmatched junction nucleotides: 11. Per the germline V gene, CDR1 is MNHNY and CDR2 is SVGAGI (reference sequence). This CDR3 spans 16 amino acids. CDR3: CASSPETGTGLQPQHF. The CDR3 DNA reads TGTGCCAGCAGTCCGGAAACCGGGACAGGGCTTCAGCCCCAGCATTTT.

This clonotype was detected only a few times. This chain uses TRBV7-9 with TRBJ2-7; maybe TRBD2 (7 bases). CDR3 length: 15 amino acids. Germline V gene sequence: CDR1 SEHNR, CDR2 FQNEAQ (reference sequence). V was clipped by 2 bases and J by 0 bases, with 11 bases between them. CDR3 region: CASSLLGGPSYEQYF. The CDR3 region has the DNA TGTGCCAGCAGCTTATTGGGGGGGCCCTCCTACGAGCAGTACTTC.

CDR3 DNA sequence: TGTGCCAGTAACCCGACAGGCCTTGGGTTCGTTGATCAGCCCCAGCATTTT. Protein: CASNPTGLGFVDQPQHF. The rearrangement links TRBV19 to TRBJ1-5, with D perhaps TRBD1 (6 bases). CDR3 length: 17 residues. V lost 7 bases and J lost 5, with 24 bases in between. Per germline, CDR1 LNHDA and CDR2 SQIVND (reference sequence).

The rearrangement uses TRBV29-1 and TRBJ2-2, with D uncertain. V gave up 3 bases and J gave up 6 bases, with 5 bases separating them. Germline V lookup: CDR1 SQVTM, CDR2 ANQGSEA. This CDR3 has 11 amino acids. CDR3 loop: CSVDRAGELFF. CDR3 nucleotides: TGCAGCGTTGATCGTGCCGGGGAGCTGTTTTTT.

There are a few counts of this clonotype. The chain has TRBV7-9 and TRBJ2-7, with TRBD2 matching over 7 bases. V was clipped by 5 bases and J by 6 bases; unmatched bases: 10. The CDR3 runs 14 residues. In germline, CDR1 is SEHNR, CDR2 FQNEAQ (reference sequence). This chain's CDR3 is CASSPGTTLGEQYF. CDR3 sequence (DNA): TGTGCCAGCAGCCCCGGGACTACCCTCGGCGAGCAGTACTTC.

This clonotype is medium-sized within its sample. The rearrangement uses TRBV7-2 and TRBJ2-3, with D uncertain. CDR1 is SGHTA, CDR2 FQGNSA, per germline. Between the trimmed V and J ends, which lost 5 bases and 3 bases, there was a span of 12 bases. The CDR3 is 14 residues long. For the CDR3, the DNA is TGTGCCAGCAGCCCAAGGTGGGAAACAGATACGCAGTATTTT. Translation: CASSPRWETDTQYF.

The V gene is TRBV27, the J gene TRBJ2-2; TRBD1 matches at 7 bases. This CDR3 has 13 amino acids. Germline CDR1 reads MNHEY; CDR2 reads SMNVEV (reference sequence). Trimming removed 11 bases from V and 6 bases from J; junction bases left unmatched: 9. CDR3 sequence (DNA): TGTGCCGCAGGCCAGGGGGTCCCCGGGGAGCTGTTTTTT. This encodes CAAGQGVPGELFF.

As DNA, the CDR3 is TGCAGTGCTAAACTCGACAGTTACGAGCAGTACTTC. Protein: CSAKLDSYEQYF. The rearrangement links TRBV20-1 to TRBJ2-7, with D tentatively TRBD1 (5 bases). V lost 4 bases, J lost 4 bases, and 11 bases lay in between. This CDR3 is 12 amino acids long. Germline V gene data show CDR1 as DFQATT and CDR2 as SNEGSKA (reference sequence).

This chain uses TRBV18 with TRBJ1-1; D not resolved. Trimming took 4 bases from V and 1 from J, leaving 7 bases between them. The germline V gene has CDR1 KGHSH and CDR2 LQKENI. The CDR3 sequence is 13 residues long. The CDR3 DNA is TGTGCCAGCTCACGCTCGGCGAACACTGAAGCTTTCTTT. Translated, it gives CASSRSANTEAFF.

This clonotype was counted a few times. The chain joins TRBV4-1 to TRBJ1-4; 7 nucleotides align to TRBD1. CDR3 length: 15 amino acids. Germline-derived CDR1 and CDR2 are MGHRA and YSYEKL. Germline trimming cut 1 base from V and 5 bases from J; bases unmatched to any gene: 4. Written as DNA, the CDR3 is TGCGCCAGCAGCCAAGTGGAACAGGGGAATGAAAAACTGTTTTTT. This sequence encodes CASSQVEQGNEKLFF.

In nucleotides, the CDR3 is TGTGCCAGCAGTCAGACAGGGTCCGGCAATCAGCCCCAGCATTTT. Translation: CASSQTGSGNQPQHF. The chain combines TRBV6-4 with TRBJ1-5, with 7 positions matching TRBD1. The CDR3 runs 15 residues. Looked up from germline, CDR1 is MRHNA and CDR2 is SNTAGT. The J segment lost 2 bases and the V segment lost 5 bases, leaving 6 bases of the junction unmatched.

In this sample, this clonotype turned up many times. The chain is built from TRBV7-9 and TRBJ2-1, with D uncertain. Trimming pared 5 bases from V and 7 bases from J, leaving 12 bases between. The CDR3 covers 13 residues. The germline CDR1 and CDR2 sequences are SEHNR and FQNEAQ (reference sequence). CDR3 sequence reads: CASSPPRENEQFF. The CDR3 bases are TGTGCCAGCAGCCCCCCCCGAGAGAATGAGCAGTTCTTC.

This clonotype was detected only a few times. The rearrangement links TRBV7-9 to TRBJ1-2; the match to TRBD1 covers 7 bases. The CDR3 contains 14 residues. The trim removed 7 bases at V and 8 bases at J, leaving 13 bases unmatched. Per the germline V gene, CDR1 is SEHNR and CDR2 is FQNEAQ (reference sequence). The CDR3 sequence is CASTQPRGRGGYTF. For the CDR3, the DNA is TGTGCCAGCACTCAACCGAGGGGCAGGGGGGGCTACACCTTC.

The chain links TRBV5-4 to TRBJ2-1; D gene uncertain. Germline V lookup: CDR1 SGHNT, CDR2 YYREEE (reference sequence). CDR3 length equals 12 residues. Trimming removed 3 bases at V and 5 bases at J, with 6 bases between. In DNA form, the CDR3 reads TGTGCCAGCAGCTACCAAGACAATGAGCAGTTCTTC. Its translation is CASSYQDNEQFF. Complete variable domain (other parts from reference TRBV5-4 and TRBJ2-1): ETGVTQSPTHLIKTRGQQVTLRCSSQSGHNTVSWYQQALGQGPQFIFQYYREEENGRGNFPPRFSGLQFPNYSSELNVNALELDDSALYLCASSYQDNEQFFGPGTRLTVL.

This sequence joins TRBV9 and TRBJ2-1, with TRBD2 identical over 9 bases. The CDR3 covers 15 residues. In germline, CDR1 is SGDLS, CDR2 YYNGEE. Losses at the gene ends were 5 bases for V and 3 bases for J; bases not matched to a gene: 6. CDR3 sequence reads: CASSSGGVGYNEQFF. The CDR3 bases are TGTGCCAGCAGTAGCGGGGGTGTGGGCTACAATGAGCAGTTCTTC.

The chain couples TRBV4-1 to TRBJ1-1, with no clear D. The germline V and J ends were trimmed by 3 bases and 0 bases, with 8 bases remaining between them. CDR3 length equals 14 residues. CDR1 is MGHRA, CDR2 YSYEKL, per germline. CDR3 sequence: CASSQAWVNTEAFF. CDR3 DNA sequence: TGCGCCAGCAGCCAGGCTTGGGTGAACACTGAAGCTTTCTTT.

This chain connects TRBV3-1 to TRBJ2-1; D may be TRBD1 or TRBD2 (5 bases each). The germline V gene encodes CDR1 LGHDT and CDR2 YNNKEL (reference sequence). Trimming shortened V by 5 bases and J by 0 bases, and 17 bases separated the two germline ends. The CDR3 is 17 residues long. CDR3 amino acids: CASSGSGARGSYNEQFF. DNA of the CDR3: TGTGCCAGCAGCGGCTCCGGGGCTCGGGGCTCCTACAATGAGCAGTTCTTC.

This clonotype was recorded many times. The CDR3 spells CASRTGREQYF. CDR3 coding DNA: TGTGCCAGCAGGACAGGGCGCGAGCAGTACTTC. The chain is built from TRBV27 and TRBJ2-7; 7 bases fit TRBD1. This CDR3 comprises 11 residues. The V gene's germline CDR1 is MNHEY and CDR2 SMNVEV (reference sequence). Germline trimming cut 6 bases from V and 6 bases from J; bases unmatched to any gene: 2.

J is TRBJ1-2 and V is TRBV12-3 or TRBV12-4; D unclear. Trimming removed 8 bases at V and 7 bases at J, with 14 bases between. The CDR3 length is 12 residues. The DNA for the CDR3 is TGTGCCAGCGCTCCCAGGCTCAGTGGCTACACCTTC. This encodes CASAPRLSGYTF.

This clonotype was recorded a few times. The rearrangement links TRBV10-3 to TRBJ2-7; D might be TRBD2 (5 bases). V lost 0 bases to trimming and J lost 5 bases, with 8 bases between them. The germline V gene has CDR1 ENHRY and CDR2 SYGVKD. The CDR3 runs to 13 residues. The DNA of the CDR3 is TGTGCCATCAGTGAGTCGCCGGGGAACGAGCAGTACGTC. It yields the protein CAISESPGNEQYV.

This clonotype turned up a few times. The V gene is TRBV7-6, the J gene TRBJ1-4; 7 nucleotides align to TRBD1. The CDR3 has 17 residues. The germline V gene encodes CDR1 SGHVS and CDR2 FNYEAQ. V dropped 0 bases and J dropped 4; count of bases not matched to a gene: 8. The CDR3 DNA follows: TGTGCCAGCAGCTTAGCCTTGACAGGGTCGGGTAATGAAAAACTGTTTTTT. Protein: CASSLALTGSGNEKLFF.

This clonotype was counted at least ten times. The rearrangement uses TRBV5-5 and TRBJ2-7, with 9 nucleotides matching TRBD2. The V gene's germline CDR1 is SGHKS and CDR2 YYEKEE (reference sequence). The CDR3 is 15 amino acids. Losses at the gene ends were 4 bases for V and 3 bases for J; bases not matched to a gene: 8. The CDR3 spells CASSPRLAEIYEQYV. The CDR3 DNA is TGTGCCAGCAGCCCTCGACTAGCGGAGATCTACGAGCAGTACGTC.